This TCR beta chain was identified in a study of Ad26.COV2.S vaccination and SARS-CoV-2 variants. About the research overall: It was the COV1001 Ad26.COV2.S trial arm that included the donor. By the intramuscular route, Ad26.COV2.S was given once, or twice 56 days apart.

Study results and limitations: Vaccinees displayed broader spike-specific TCR repertoires than placebo recipients.

Treatment denoted: over 15 received Ad26.COV2.S at low or high dose, single or two shots; five or six received placebo; per-sample allocation not given. Specimens were obtained on day 63 following the first vaccine or placebo injection. The CDR3 loop spans 15 amino acids. Trimming took 0 bases from V and 5 from J; bases not matched to a gene: 2. From germline, CDR1 is SGHNT and CDR2 YYREEE (reference sequence). Concerning this clone: The antigen is undetermined.

Method: immunoSEQ multiplex PCR; TCRdb's copy keeps in-frame clones and lacks some. The data contain some 480,000 clones, around nine tenths of them singletons. The chain links TRBV5-4 to TRBJ2-1; 10 positions agree with TRBD2. The sequenced sample was peripheral blood, obtained in a trial of Ad26.COV2.S vaccine versus placebo. The TCR sequence derives from a person aged 18 to 59 who received the Ad26.COV2.S COVID-19 vaccine or a placebo. CDR3 coding DNA: TGTGCCAGCAGCTTGGTGAGCGGGAGGGACAATGAGCAGTTCTTC. Encoded protein: CASSLVSGRDNEQFF.